This T cell receptor beta chain was sequenced during a study of CXCR3-negative and CXCR3-positive naive CD8 T cells (dated by TCRdb to the late 2010s). For the wider study: In total, roughly 150 million TRB reads were obtained, or roughly 1.5 +/- 0.3 million reads per library. The diversity and physicochemical repertoire analyses included eleven to twelve donors pooled from two independent experiments. TRBV-TRBJ cluster analysis included naive subsets from roughly 5 donors and memory cells from 3 donors. What the authors observed across the whole study: Because surface CD5, which is linked to self-reactivity in mice, was comparable between the naive subsets, TCR interaction strength was also inferred from the physicochemical properties of TRB CDR3s. Freshly isolated PBMCs were used for most assays because CXCR3 expression went down partially after cryopreservation. Compared with CXCR3-negative naive cells, CXCR3-positive naive cells had TRB CDR3s with higher hydrophobicity (lower Kidera factor 4), lower energy, and higher strength and volume indices. Repertoire diversity was comparably high in both naive subsets but much lower in memory CD8+ T cells. Within the same donor, TRBV-TRBJ usage looked similar between naive CXCR3-negative and CXCR3-positive cells, but memory cells had distinct patterns.

TCRdb shows the sequencer as NextSeq 550. The Human TCR Profiling Kit (MiLaboratory) was used to prepare UMI-labeled 5' RACE TRB cDNA libraries. The full amount of extracted RNA was used for cDNA synthesis, and the full amount of resulting cDNA was used for PCR amplification. Libraries were prepared in parallel with an identical number of PCR cycles. Processing in the source paper ran as follows. With a requirement of at least two reads per UMI, MIGEC and MiXCR extracted about 50,000 +/- 10,000 unique UMI-labeled TRB cDNA molecules per library. On average, roughly 40,000 +/- 10,000 functional in-frame TRB CDR3 nucleotide clonotypes lacking stop codons were found per library. After downsampling to 5000 UMI-labeled TRB molecules per sample, diversity metrics, including normalized Shannon-Wiener and Chao1, were computed in VDJtools. For the central five CDR3 residues, VDJtools calculated physicochemical properties weighted by clonotype size, namely interaction energy, strength, volume and Kidera factor 4. TCRdb reprocessed the reads, and each CDR3 protein sequence is entered once, without DNA. TCRdb's processing, not the authors', yielded these V and J calls. The sample's records list tens of thousands of distinct CDR3 sequences. The biggest ten clones account for approximately 1% of the sample.

As to this clonotype: No antigen is known for it.

Each CD8+ T cell subset was flow-sorted in triplicate, with 250,000 to 350,000 cells per subset placed directly into RLT lysis buffer. To keep memory contaminants out, a stringent definition of naive CD8+ T cells was applied: CD45RO-CCR7+CD27+CD95-. Peripheral blood mononuclear cells were isolated from buffy coats by standard density gradient centrifugation. A FACSAria III was used to flow-sort naive CD8+ T cells into CXCR3-negative and CXCR3-positive populations. An RNeasy Mini Kit was used to extract total RNA from the sorted cells. Specimen: naive CXCR3- CD8+ T cells from blood. What this sample's cell subset or site label stands for: CD45RO-CCR7+CD27+CD95- naive CD8+ T cells lacking CXCR3 (TNR3-). This TCR was sampled from a human donor in good health. Some clones in this sample may be carry-over from other donors' samples.

This receptor carries the CDR3 CASSTLQGNYGYTF. The chain links TRBV7-9 with TRBJ1-2; the TRBD1 assignment by TCRdb is unverifiable without DNA. The germline V gene (reference sequence) specifies SEHNR as CDR1 and FQNEAQ as CDR2. The CDR3 has 14 amino acids, counting the end cysteine and phenylalanine. DNA is not on record. Outside the CDR3, residues come from the reference TRBV7-9 and TRBJ1-2 proteins, so the full variable domain is: DTGVSQNPRHKITKRGQNVTFRCDPISEHNRLYWYRQTLGQGPEFLTYFQNEAQLEKSRLLSDRFSAERPKGSFSTLEIQRTEQGDSAMYLCASSTLQGNYGYTFGSGTRLTVV.